Sequencing of this T cell receptor beta chain was carried out in a study of shared clonotypes between healthy human individuals. Overall study: The donor pool was made up of a couple of women and a few men aged 18 to 49. Each donor's CD8 memory used one plate, CD8 naive two, each CD4 subset three. Study results and caveats: What naive subsets generally showed was a larger estimated richness than memory subsets showed. The expectation was that sequencing depth would affect clonotype sharing among donors.

Turning to this clone: The antigen is not known.

The length of the CDR3 is 15 residues. V was shortened by 5 bases and J by 3 bases, with 15 bases between the two germline ends. Per the germline V gene, CDR1 is MNHEY and CDR2 is SVGAGI. The assay was immunoSEQ multiplex PCR, and TCRdb's table has in-frame clones only and misses some. The data show more than 2 million clones, with roughly 96% seen just once and 0.1% to 0.15% held by the top ten. The TCR originated in a man aged 18 to 29 in good health. The chain couples TRBV6-5 to TRBJ2-3, with D possibly matching TRBD2 (6 bases). The sequenced sample consisted of naive CD4+ T cells sorted from blood. Subset of the sample: CD45RA+ positively selected. The DNA of the CDR3 is TGTGCCAGCAGTCGAGGCGGAGGGCCAACAGATACGCAGTATTTT. Amino acids: CASSRGGGPTDTQYF.